These 24 T cell receptor beta chains were all obtained from the same sample, sequenced in a study of T cells in Graves' hyperthyroidism and ophthalmopathy. Amplification targeted TCR beta CDR3 regions from RNA transcripts. Carried out on the TCR CDR3, a first-round RT-PCR used the HTBI primer set. TCRdb fed the multiplex PCR reads into MiXCR, producing one record per CDR3 protein. The sample contains approximately 520,000 distinct CDR3 sequences, around 22% of which appear only once. The sample taken for sequencing was blood. These receptors all come from a woman in her 30s with Graves' ophthalmopathy.

This clonotype was seen many times. The chain joins TRBV4-1 to TRBJ2-7; D is unclear. Germline-derived CDR1 and CDR2 are MGHRA and YSYEKL. The ends were cut back, 1 base at V and 6 bases at J, with 7 bases in the middle. The CDR3 spans 12 residues. CDR3: CASSQGYGEQYF. CDR3 sequence (DNA): TGCGCCAGCAGCCAAGGATACGGCGAGCAGTACTTC.

The chain uses TRBV12-5 and TRBJ2-7; tentative D call: TRBD2 (5 bases). The CDR3 totals 13 residues. V was trimmed by 4 bases and J by 0 bases, leaving 7 bases between them. From germline, CDR1 is LGHNT and CDR2 FRNRAP. The CDR3 reads CASGWTDSYEQYF. The CDR3 bases are TGTGCTAGTGGTTGGACTGACTCCTACGAGCAGTACTTC.

This clonotype was observed many times. The chain joins TRBV7-2 to TRBJ2-5, with 10 positions matching TRBD2. V was pared by 6 bases and J by 4 bases, with 8 bases of the junction left unmatched. The CDR3 loop spans 15 amino acids. Germline CDR1 SGHTA, CDR2 FQGNSA. CDR3 DNA sequence: TGTGCCAGCAGTCCCCAGCGGGGGGGAACAGAGACCCAGTACTTC. This sequence encodes CASSPQRGGTETQYF.

The V call is TRBV6-2 or TRBV6-3, the J call TRBJ1-1; a weak D match, TRBD1 (5 bases). Germline-derived CDR1 and CDR2 are MNHEY and SVGEGT. The V end lost 4 bases, the J end lost 6 bases, and 15 bases lay between the germline ends. The CDR3 has 14 amino acids. Here the CDR3 reads CASSWTSGGSEAFF. The CDR3 DNA reads TGTGCCAGCAGTTGGACGAGTGGGGGTTCTGAAGCTTTCTTT.

This clonotype was detected a few times. This could be a read error, since a much larger clone is one nucleotide away. This likely comes from a read error, as the CDR3 has no conserved phenylalanine or tryptophan at its end. The J gene is TRBJ1-5, the V gene TRBV27, with D possibly TRBD1 on 6 matching bases. The V gene's germline CDR1 is MNHEY and CDR2 SMNVEV (reference sequence). CDR3 size: 14 residues. Trimming stripped 3 bases from V and 6 bases from J, with 12 bases between. The CDR3 protein is CASSLRGGSQPQHV. CDR3 nucleotide sequence: TGTGCCAGCAGTTTGAGGGGGGGGAGTCAGCCCCAGCATGTT.

This clonotype was counted between two and nine times. The CDR3 DNA reads TGCAGTGCTCGGACTAGCGGGGGATTGCAGACCCAGTACTTC. Its protein product is CSARTSGGLQTQYF. J is TRBJ2-5 and V is TRBV20-1, with TRBD2 matching over 13 bases. CDR1 DFQATT and CDR2 SNEGSKA come from the germline V gene (reference sequence). The CDR3 sequence is 14 residues long. With V trimmed by 5 bases and J by 6 bases, 6 bases remained unmatched.

This clonotype was seen ten or more times. In DNA form, the CDR3 reads TGTGCCAGCAGTCATCTGGAGACCCAGTACTTC. It translates to CASSHLETQYF. The V call is TRBV6-1, the J call TRBJ2-5; D ambiguous. Germline assignment: CDR1 MNHNS and CDR2 SASEGT. CDR3 length equals 11 residues. V lost 5 bases to trimming and J lost 5 bases, with 6 bases between them.

The chain has TRBV18 and TRBJ2-2; the match to TRBD1 covers 9 bases. CDR3 length: 15 residues. CDR1 and CDR2 from the germline V gene are KGHSH and LQKENI. The trim removed 5 bases at V and 7 bases at J, leaving 8 bases unmatched. The chain's CDR3 is CASSSTGGFVGELFF. The DNA of the CDR3 is TGTGCCAGCTCATCGACAGGGGGGTTCGTCGGGGAGCTGTTTTTT.

This clonotype has at least ten counts. This chain links TRBV2 with TRBJ1-2; tentatively, D is TRBD1 (5 bases). The CDR3 extends over 16 amino acids. Germline CDR1 and CDR2: SNHLY and FYNNEI. V gave up 2 bases and J gave up 8 bases, with 21 bases separating them. The CDR3 region is CASSEQGIGGAQGYTF. Written as DNA, the CDR3 is TGTGCCAGCAGTGAACAAGGCATTGGAGGGGCGCAGGGCTACACCTTC.

This clonotype has ten or more counts. V and J are TRBV29-1 and TRBJ1-1, with 10 positions matching TRBD1. Looked up from germline, CDR1 is SQVTM and CDR2 is ANQGSEA. The CDR3 extends over 14 amino acids. Unmatched junction bases numbered 7, after V lost 5 bases and J lost 4 bases. The CDR3 spells CSVLPGQGRTEAFF. Written as DNA, the CDR3 is TGCAGCGTTCTTCCGGGACAGGGGCGCACTGAAGCTTTCTTT.

The rearrangement uses TRBV10-3 and TRBJ2-7; TRBD2 matches at 10 bases. The germline gives CDR1 ENHRY, CDR2 SYGVKD. The V segment lost 0 bases and the J segment 0 bases; nucleotides outside the gene matches: 11. The CDR3 contains 19 residues. CDR3 loop: CAISESPGLGTSVSYEQYF. CDR3 nucleotides: TGTGCCATCAGTGAGTCTCCCGGTTTGGGGACTAGCGTCTCCTACGAGCAGTACTTC.

This clonotype was seen repeatedly, ten times or more. This chain links TRBV12-3 or TRBV12-4 with TRBJ2-7; perhaps TRBD2 as D (5 bases). The CDR3 sequence is 16 residues long. V shed 0 bases and J shed 4 bases, with 16 bases lying between them. CDR3 in DNA: TGTGCCAGCAGTTTAGCGCGAGGGCTCCCGTGGTACGAGCAGTACTTC. This encodes CASSLARGLPWYEQYF.

This chain connects TRBV6-1 to TRBJ1-1; D call uncertain. Germline-derived CDR1 and CDR2 are MNHNS and SASEGT. V dropped 4 bases and J dropped 4 bases, with 13 bases sitting between them. This CDR3 has 14 amino acids. CDR3 in DNA: TGTGCCAGCAGTGCCGAGGCGGCGGTCACTGAAGCTTTCTTT. Translation gives CASSAEAAVTEAFF.

The chain recombines TRBV19 with TRBJ1-5; D is possibly TRBD1 (6 bases). Germline V gene sequence: CDR1 LNHDA, CDR2 SQIVND (reference sequence). The CDR3 runs to 15 residues. V lost 6 bases to trimming and J lost 5 bases, with 17 bases between them. The CDR3 here is CASRPGQIYYQPQHF. CDR3 DNA sequence: TGTGCCAGTAGACCAGGACAGATTTATTATCAGCCCCAGCATTTT.

This clonotype was recorded at least ten times. The gene calls are TRBV15 and TRBJ2-5, with a tentative D call TRBD2 (5 bases). Per the germline V gene, CDR1 is LNHNV and CDR2 is YYDKDF (reference sequence). This CDR3 is built from 15 residues. V gave up 5 bases and J gave up 4 bases, with 17 bases separating them. CDR3 region: CATSGPRGGGETQYF. The DNA of the CDR3 is TGTGCCACCAGCGGTCCTCGAGGCGGAGGAGAGACCCAGTACTTC.

This clonotype was detected ten times or more. The V call is TRBV27, the J call TRBJ2-7; D not certain. CDR1 and CDR2 from the germline V gene are MNHEY and SMNVEV (reference sequence). The CDR3 totals 12 residues. Trimming removed 5 bases at V and 3 bases at J, with 8 bases between. The CDR3 here is CASSPNNYEQYF. As DNA, the CDR3 is TGTGCCAGCAGTCCTAACAACTACGAGCAGTACTTC.

This clonotype was counted at least ten times. V and J are TRBV7-6 and TRBJ2-7; the match to TRBD2 covers 11 bases. This CDR3 is built from 18 residues. The junction had 8 bases not matched to a gene; V was cut back by 1 base and J by 0 bases. The germline V gene has CDR1 SGHVS and CDR2 FNYEAQ. The CDR3 loop reads CASSLGLAGGLSSYEQYF. CDR3 DNA: TGTGCCAGCAGCTTAGGCCTAGCGGGGGGCCTTAGCTCCTACGAGCAGTACTTC.

This clonotype was counted only a few times. The chain has TRBV29-1 and TRBJ2-7; 7 nucleotides agree with TRBD1. This CDR3 comprises 12 residues. V was clipped by 6 bases and J by 4 bases; unmatched bases: 6. CDR1 is SQVTM and CDR2 is ANQGSEA in the germline V gene. The CDR3 spells CSVQAQGYEQYF. CDR3 coding DNA: TGCAGCGTGCAAGCACAGGGGTACGAGCAGTACTTC.

This clonotype occurred many times. The rearrangement links TRBV4-3 to TRBJ1-2, with D hard to call. The length of the CDR3 is 15 residues. Germline V gene data show CDR1 as LGHNA and CDR2 as YSLEER. The V gene lost 6 bases and the J gene lost 4 bases, with 18 bases spanning the gap. This CDR3 reads CASSRELGSSYGYTF. The CDR3, as DNA: TGCGCCAGCAGTCGAGAGCTGGGGTCGTCCTATGGCTACACCTTC.

The table lists this clonotype with many counts. This sequence joins TRBV2 and TRBJ2-2, with 9 bases matching TRBD2. V shed 6 bases and J 3 bases; nucleotides not matched to a gene: 8. This CDR3 contains 16 residues. The germline CDR1 and CDR2 sequences are SNHLY and FYNNEI. Here the CDR3 DNA reads TGTGCCAGCAGCGGCAGCGGGGGGCGACACACCGGGGAGCTGTTTTTT. It is translated as CASSGSGGRHTGELFF.

The table lists this clonotype with a few counts. The J gene is TRBJ2-7, the V gene TRBV5-1; possibly TRBD1 for D (6 bases). V gave up 3 bases and J gave up 7 bases, with 17 bases separating them. Germline V CDR1 and CDR2: SGHRS, YFSETQ. The CDR3 runs to 14 residues. CDR3 residues: CASSWNRDGGEQYF. CDR3 bases: TGCGCCAGCAGCTGGAACAGGGATGGCGGGGAGCAGTACTTC.

This clonotype occurred many times. This sequence joins TRBV4-1 and TRBJ1-1; tentatively, D is TRBD1 (5 bases). V was pared by 7 bases and J by 12 bases, with 18 bases between. The CDR3 totals 12 residues. Germline-derived CDR1 and CDR2 are MGHRA and YSYEKL. The DNA for the CDR3 is TGCGCCAGCACCCGAGGGGAGGGGCGAACTTTCTTT. Amino acid sequence: CASTRGEGRTFF.

This clonotype was counted at least ten times. The chain carries TRBV19 and TRBJ1-5, with 8 bases that match TRBD1. Trimming took 5 bases from V and 6 from J; bases not matched to a gene: 12. The CDR3 has 16 amino acids. CDR1 is LNHDA, CDR2 SQIVND, per germline (reference sequence). The CDR3 DNA reads TGTGCCAGTAGTCCCCTCGGCAGGGGGCAAAGTCAGCCCCAGCATTTT. Its translation: CASSPLGRGQSQPQHF.

The chain employs TRBV15 and TRBJ1-2; no definite D call. Germline assignment: CDR1 LNHNV and CDR2 YYDKDF (reference sequence). This CDR3 is 15 amino acids long. Deletions cut 0 bases from V and 4 bases from J, with 12 bases between. CDR3 protein: CATSRDSGGFYGYTF. The CDR3 nucleotides are TGTGCCACCAGCAGAGATTCAGGAGGGTTCTATGGCTACACCTTC.